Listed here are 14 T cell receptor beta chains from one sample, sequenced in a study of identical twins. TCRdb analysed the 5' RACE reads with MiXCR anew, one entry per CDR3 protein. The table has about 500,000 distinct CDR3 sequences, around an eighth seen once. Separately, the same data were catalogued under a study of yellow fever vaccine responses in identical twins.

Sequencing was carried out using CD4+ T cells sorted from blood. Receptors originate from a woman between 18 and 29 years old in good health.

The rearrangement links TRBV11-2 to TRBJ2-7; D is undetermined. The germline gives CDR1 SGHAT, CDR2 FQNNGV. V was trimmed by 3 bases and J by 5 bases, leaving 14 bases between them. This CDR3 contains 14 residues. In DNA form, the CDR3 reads TGTGCCAGCAGCTTGGCCAGACCTGGAGACGAGCAGTACTTC. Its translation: CASSLARPGDEQYF.

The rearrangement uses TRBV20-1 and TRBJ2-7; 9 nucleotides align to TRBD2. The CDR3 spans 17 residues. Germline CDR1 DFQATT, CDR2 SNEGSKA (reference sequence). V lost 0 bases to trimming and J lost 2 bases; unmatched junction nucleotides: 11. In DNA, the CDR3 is TGCAGTGCTAGAGACGACCTAGCGGGGACCCGCACCTACGAGCAGTACTTC. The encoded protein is CSARDDLAGTRTYEQYF.

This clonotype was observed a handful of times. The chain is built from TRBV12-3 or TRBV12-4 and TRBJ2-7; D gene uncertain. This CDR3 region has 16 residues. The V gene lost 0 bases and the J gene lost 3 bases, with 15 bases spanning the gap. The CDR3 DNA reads TGTGCCAGCAGTTTAGCGTCTGGCAGGATCCACTACGAGCAGTACTTC. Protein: CASSLASGRIHYEQYF.

The CDR3 region is CASSPPPGRGSDTQYF. The CDR3 coding sequence is TGTGCCAGCTCACCCCCGCCCGGAAGGGGCTCAGATACGCAGTATTTT. The chain couples TRBV18 to TRBJ2-3, with TRBD1 as a possible D gene (5 bases). The ends were cut back, 3 bases at V and 4 bases at J, with 17 bases in the middle. CDR1 and CDR2 (germline): KGHSH, LQKENI. The CDR3 contains 16 residues.

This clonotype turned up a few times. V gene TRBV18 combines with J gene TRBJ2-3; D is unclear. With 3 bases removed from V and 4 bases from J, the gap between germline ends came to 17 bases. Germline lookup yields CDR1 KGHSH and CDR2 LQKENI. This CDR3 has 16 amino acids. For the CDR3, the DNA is TGTGCCAGCTCACCCCTTGCAGGAAGCCCCGCAGATACGCAGTATTTT. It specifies CASSPLAGSPADTQYF.

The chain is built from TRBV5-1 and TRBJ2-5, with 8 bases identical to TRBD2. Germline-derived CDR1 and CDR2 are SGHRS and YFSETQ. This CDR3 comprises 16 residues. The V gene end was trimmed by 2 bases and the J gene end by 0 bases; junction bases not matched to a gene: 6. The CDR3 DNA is TGCGCCAGCAGCTTTCGACTAGCGACGTACCAAGAGACCCAGTACTTC. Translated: CASSFRLATYQETQYF.

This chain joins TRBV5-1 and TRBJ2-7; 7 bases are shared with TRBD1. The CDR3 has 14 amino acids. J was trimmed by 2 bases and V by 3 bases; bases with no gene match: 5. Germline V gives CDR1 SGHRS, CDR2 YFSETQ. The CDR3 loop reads CASSSTGPPYEQYF. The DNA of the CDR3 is TGCGCCAGCAGCTCGACAGGGCCTCCCTACGAGCAGTACTTC. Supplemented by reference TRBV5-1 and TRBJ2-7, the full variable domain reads KAGVTQTPRYLIKTRGQQVTLSCSPISGHRSVSWYQQTPGQGLQFLFEYFSETQRNKGNFPGRFSGRQFSNSRSEMNVSTLELGDSALYLCASSSTGPPYEQYFGPGTRLTVT.

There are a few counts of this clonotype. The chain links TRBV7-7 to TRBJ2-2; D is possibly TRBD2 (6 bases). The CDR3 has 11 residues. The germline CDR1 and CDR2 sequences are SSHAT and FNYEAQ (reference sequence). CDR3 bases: TGTGCTAGCCAGGGAGGAAACCAGCTGTTTTTT. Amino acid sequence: CASQGGNQLFF.

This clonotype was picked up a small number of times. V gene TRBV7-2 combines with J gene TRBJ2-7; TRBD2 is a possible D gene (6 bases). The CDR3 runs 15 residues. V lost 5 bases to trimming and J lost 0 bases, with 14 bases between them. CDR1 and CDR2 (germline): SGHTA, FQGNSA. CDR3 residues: CASSPSEKRSYEQYF. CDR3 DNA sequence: TGTGCCAGCAGCCCTAGCGAGAAACGCTCCTACGAGCAGTACTTC. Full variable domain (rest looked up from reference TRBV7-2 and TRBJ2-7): GAGVSQSPSNKVTEKGKDVELRCDPISGHTALYWYRQSLGQGLEFLIYFQGNSAPDKSGLPSDRFSAERTGGSVSTLTIQRTQQEDSAVYLCASSPSEKRSYEQYFGPGTRLTVT.

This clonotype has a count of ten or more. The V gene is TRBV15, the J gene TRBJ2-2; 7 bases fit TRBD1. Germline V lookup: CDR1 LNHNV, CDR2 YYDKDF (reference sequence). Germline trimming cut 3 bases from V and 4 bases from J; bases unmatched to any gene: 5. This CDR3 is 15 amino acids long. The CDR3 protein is CATSRGQGVTGELFF. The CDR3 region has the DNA TGTGCCACCAGCAGGGGCCAGGGGGTCACCGGGGAGCTGTTTTTT.

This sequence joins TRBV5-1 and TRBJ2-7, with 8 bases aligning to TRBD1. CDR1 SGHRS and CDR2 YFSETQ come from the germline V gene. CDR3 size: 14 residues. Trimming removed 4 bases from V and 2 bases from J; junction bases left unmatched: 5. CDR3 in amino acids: CASSLSGQAYEQYF. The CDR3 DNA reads TGCGCCAGCAGCCTCTCGGGACAGGCCTACGAGCAGTACTTC.

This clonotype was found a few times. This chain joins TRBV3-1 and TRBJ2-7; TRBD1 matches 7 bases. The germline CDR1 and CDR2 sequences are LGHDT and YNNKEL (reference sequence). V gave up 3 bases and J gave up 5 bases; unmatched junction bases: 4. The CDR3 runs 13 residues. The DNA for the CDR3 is TGTGCCAGCAGCCATTTCCAGGGGGACGAGCAGTACTTC. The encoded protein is CASSHFQGDEQYF.

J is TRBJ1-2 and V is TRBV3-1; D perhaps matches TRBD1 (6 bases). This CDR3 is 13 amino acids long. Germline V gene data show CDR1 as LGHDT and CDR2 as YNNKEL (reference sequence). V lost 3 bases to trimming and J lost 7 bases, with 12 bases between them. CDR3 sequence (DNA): TGTGCCAGCAGCCAGGAGGGGGACGGTGGCTACACCTTC. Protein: CASSQEGDGGYTF. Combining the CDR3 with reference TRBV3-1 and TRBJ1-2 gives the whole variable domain DTAVSQTPKYLVTQMGNDKSIKCEQNLGHDTMYWYKQDSKKFLKIMFSYNNKELIINETVPNRFSPKSPDKAHLNLHINSLELGDSAVYFCASSQEGDGGYTFGSGTRLTVV.

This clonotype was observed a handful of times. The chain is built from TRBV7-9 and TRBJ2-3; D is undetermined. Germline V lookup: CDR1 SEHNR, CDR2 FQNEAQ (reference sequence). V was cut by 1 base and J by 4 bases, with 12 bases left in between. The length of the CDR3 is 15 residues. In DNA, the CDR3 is TGTGCCAGCAGCTTAGAGTGGCGTCGATCAGATACGCAGTATTTT. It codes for CASSLEWRRSDTQYF.